What follows is one T cell receptor beta chain and its context. Its antigen is undetermined. This specimen comes from a study of CD8 T cells in Susac syndrome. Notes on the study in general: The study's TCR sequencing and HLA analysis covered a relatively small number of individuals, and the study acknowledged this.

Random hexamers were used to reverse transcribe the RNA input (roughly 0.5 to 1 ug). Amplification of TCR beta CDR3 used immunoSEQ multiplex PCR across 54 Vbeta and 13 Jbeta. TCRdb analysed the immunoSEQ multiplex PCR reads with MiXCR anew, one entry per CDR3 protein. The top ten hold 0.14% of the sample, which has some 100,000 distinct CDR3 sequences, around nine tenths seen once. Matching for age and sex applied to the controls, who were healthy donors. FACS was used to enrich TEMRA cells, whereas the CD8+ and CD4+ T cells were obtained by negative isolation. The receptor's source is a human donor in good health. Sequencing used CD4+ T cells from PBMCs.

The CDR3 DNA follows: TGTGCCAGCAGCGCATGGGGATCAACGGTTGGCTACACCTTC. This sequence encodes CASSAWGSTVGYTF. The genes are TRBV14 and TRBJ1-2; D call uncertain. V shed 5 bases and J shed 7 bases, with 17 bases lying between them. CDR3 length: 14 residues. CDR1 is SGHDN, CDR2 FVKESK, per germline. The full variable domain, with the rest looked up from reference TRBV14 and TRBJ1-2, is EAGVTQFPSHSVIEKGQTVTLRCDPISGHDNLYWYRRVMGKEIKFLLHFVKESKQDESGMPNNRFLAERTGGTYSTLKVQPAELEDSGVYFCASSAWGSTVGYTFGSGTRLTVV.